The entry that follows covers one TCR beta chain sequence. Germline CDR1 reads DFQATT; CDR2 reads SNEGSKA (reference sequence). CDR3 length equals 15 residues. Losses at the gene ends were 0 bases for V and 7 bases for J; bases not matched to a gene: 7. The record originates from a study of blood T cells in healthy people across ages. Combining a sample-barcoded 5' primer with a J-beta primer mix, a second PCR ran for roughly 7 to 12 cycles. TCRdb itself ran the 5' RACE reads through MiXCR, one entry per CDR3 protein. The table includes roughly 1,100,000 distinct CDR3 sequences, about 25% detected once. These data were likewise used in another study, on T cells of mothers and their children.

V gene TRBV20-1 combines with J gene TRBJ2-1; 9 bases map to TRBD2. The sample taken for sequencing was blood. The receptor was derived from a girl aged 2 to 9 in good health. The DNA for the CDR3 is TGCAGTGCTAGAGATCCCCGTAGCGGGAGAAATGAGCAGTTCTTC. This codes for CSARDPRSGRNEQFF.